These 32 T cell receptor beta chains came from one sample sequenced in a study of shared clonotypes between healthy human individuals. Assay used: immunoSEQ multiplex PCR; TCRdb lists only in-frame clones, some missing. The sample consists of 1.4 million or so clones, 98% of them appearing once. What was sequenced was naive CD4+ T cells sorted from blood. Subset here: CD45RA+ positively selected. Receptors originate from a man younger than 45 in good health.

This sequence joins TRBV6-5 and TRBJ2-7, with 7 positions matching TRBD1. The germline V gene encodes CDR1 MNHEY and CDR2 SVGAGI. After removal of 5 bases from V and 0 bases from J, the junction contained 4 bases not matched to a gene. There are 14 residues in the CDR3. This CDR3 reads CASSNRDSSYEQYF. The CDR3 DNA is TGTGCCAGCAGTAACCGGGACAGCTCCTACGAGCAGTACTTC.

V and J are TRBV7-2 and TRBJ1-2; 7 nucleotides align to TRBD1. J gave up 10 bases and V 6 bases, and 8 bases lay outside the gene matches. The CDR3 extends over 12 amino acids. Germline V gene lookup returns CDR1 SGHTA and CDR2 FQGNSA. The DNA for the CDR3 is TGTGCCAGCAGGGGGACAGCCCCTTCCTACACCTTC. This sequence encodes CASRGTAPSYTF.

The chain recombines TRBV11-3 with TRBJ2-3; D may be TRBD1 or TRBD2 (6 bases each). Per the germline V gene, CDR1 is SGHNT and CDR2 is YENEEA. Trimming took off 0 bases at V and 7 bases at J, with 26 bases between the two ends. This CDR3 comprises 19 residues. CDR3 protein: CASSLDRRGASLRLYTQYF. In nucleotides, the CDR3 is TGTGCCAGCAGCTTAGATCGGAGGGGGGCTAGTCTCCGGCTATATACGCAGTATTTT.

The DNA for the CDR3 is TGTGCCAGCAGGCCGGGACTAGCGGGAAAAGAGACCCAGTACTTC. This translates into CASRPGLAGKETQYF. V is TRBV5-4 and J is TRBJ2-5, with 13 positions matching TRBD2. V lost 5 bases and J lost 3; bases outside the gene matches: 4. Germline V gene data show CDR1 as SGHNT and CDR2 as YYREEE (reference sequence). This CDR3 contains 15 residues.

This clone was counted a single time. The chain joins TRBV4-3 to TRBJ2-1; 8 nucleotides line up with TRBD2. The trim removed 2 bases at V and 6 bases at J, leaving 15 bases unmatched. The CDR3 is 18 amino acids. The germline CDR1 and CDR2 sequences are LGHNA and YSLEER. The CDR3 region is CASSQRPLSGSQGNEQFF. CDR3 bases: TGCGCCAGCAGCCAAAGGCCCTTAAGCGGGAGTCAAGGCAATGAGCAGTTCTTC.

V is TRBV20-1 and J is TRBJ2-5, with D hard to call. This CDR3 has 11 residues. V lost 8 bases and J 3 bases, leaving 10 bases between the germline ends. Germline lookup yields CDR1 DFQATT and CDR2 SNEGSKA (reference sequence). CDR3 region: CSSGGEETQYF. CDR3 DNA sequence: TGCAGTTCAGGTGGAGAAGAGACCCAGTACTTC.

V gene TRBV10-3 combines with J gene TRBJ2-1; the match to TRBD2 covers 8 bases. The CDR3 consists of 17 residues. The germline V gene encodes CDR1 ENHRY and CDR2 SYGVKD. Trimming at V came to 0 bases and at J to 12 bases, leaving 16 bases not matched to a gene. The CDR3 here is CAISESGLGLDVERQFF. CDR3 DNA sequence: TGTGCCATCAGTGAGTCAGGTCTGGGACTAGACGTGGAACGGCAGTTCTTC.

J is TRBJ2-5 and V is TRBV12-5; 9 bases align to TRBD2. The germline V gene encodes CDR1 LGHNT and CDR2 FRNRAP. The CDR3 is 18 amino acids. With 5 bases clipped from V and 3 bases from J, the junction kept 16 bases outside the gene matches. The CDR3 bases are TGTGCTAGTGGTGCGCCCCCAGTCCATAGCGGGAGCGAAGAGACCCAGTACTTC. It encodes CASGAPPVHSGSEETQYF. Complete variable domain (other parts from reference TRBV12-5 and TRBJ2-5): DARVTQTPRHKVTEMGQEVTMRCQPILGHNTVFWYRQTMMQGLELLAYFRNRAPLDDSGMPKDRFSAEMPDATLATLKIQPSEPRDSAVYFCASGAPPVHSGSEETQYFGPGTRLLVL.

The V gene is TRBV9, the J gene TRBJ2-1; TRBD2 agrees at 8 bases. V lost 1 base, J lost 6 bases, and 6 bases stayed unmatched. The CDR3 length is 15 residues. From germline, CDR1 is SGDLS and CDR2 YYNGEE. In DNA, the CDR3 is TGTGCCAGCAGCGTACCGGGACTAGACTTCAATGAGCAGTTCTTC. Protein product: CASSVPGLDFNEQFF. Drawing the rest from reference TRBV9 and TRBJ2-1, the complete variable domain is DSGVTQTPKHLITATGQRVTLRCSPRSGDLSVYWYQQSLDQGLQFLIQYYNGEERAKGNILERFSAQQFPDLHSELNLSSLELGDSALYFCASSVPGLDFNEQFFGPGTRLTVL.

V and J are TRBV6-5 and TRBJ1-2, with 7 nucleotides matching TRBD1. After removal of 6 bases from V and 8 bases from J, the junction contained 3 bases not matched to a gene. Per the germline V gene, CDR1 is MNHEY and CDR2 is SVGAGI. The CDR3 spans 11 residues. The CDR3 nucleotides are TGTGCCAGCAGCCAGGGGGAGGGCTACACCTTC. Translating gives CASSQGEGYTF.

The V gene is TRBV7-2, the J gene TRBJ2-5; the D gene could be TRBD1 or TRBD2 (5 bases each). This CDR3 region has 14 residues. Trimming stripped 5 bases from V and 5 bases from J, with 15 bases between. The V gene's germline CDR1 is SGHTA and CDR2 FQGNSA. In nucleotides, the CDR3 is TGTGCCAGCAGCCACGGGGCCAGTCCGGAGACCCAGTACTTC. This gives the protein CASSHGASPETQYF.

The genes are TRBV18 and TRBJ1-5, with 8 bases aligning to TRBD1. Trimming took 3 bases from V and 4 from J; bases not matched to a gene: 8. CDR1 is KGHSH, CDR2 LQKENI, per germline. The CDR3 contains 16 residues. CDR3 in DNA: TGTGCCAGCTCACCCCGGGTACAGGGGGGAAATCAGCCCCAGCATTTT. Protein sequence: CASSPRVQGGNQPQHF.

CDR3 nucleotide sequence: TGCGCCAGCAGCCAAGATCGACAGGGGGAGACCCAGTACTTC. Translation: CASSQDRQGETQYF. This chain links TRBV4-1 with TRBJ2-5, with 8 bases fitting TRBD1. CDR3 length: 14 residues. J lost 5 bases, V lost 0 bases, and 2 bases had no gene match. Germline assignment: CDR1 MGHRA and CDR2 YSYEKL.

The chain links TRBV5-4 to TRBJ1-1; no reliable D call. CDR1 is SGHNT and CDR2 is YYREEE in the germline V gene (reference sequence). Trimming stripped 4 bases from V and 5 bases from J, with 18 bases between. The CDR3 is made up of 15 amino acids. CDR3 DNA sequence: TGTGCCAGCAGCCCCCACGGGTTAGGAGATACTGAAGCTTTCTTT. It translates to CASSPHGLGDTEAFF.

V and J are TRBV6-1 and TRBJ1-2, with D unresolved. V was shortened by 7 bases and J by 5 bases, with 8 bases between the two germline ends. Germline CDR1 reads MNHNS; CDR2 reads SASEGT. CDR3 length: 11 amino acids. The CDR3 region is CASNVRYGYTF. The CDR3 nucleotides are TGTGCCAGCAATGTACGTTATGGCTACACCTTC.

This chain connects TRBV20-1 to TRBJ1-3; the D is unclear. Germline values: CDR1 DFQATT, CDR2 SNEGSKA (reference sequence). The germline V and J ends were trimmed by 5 bases and 3 bases, with 5 bases remaining between them. CDR3 length: 11 residues. CDR3 sequence reads: CSALIGNTIYF. Written as DNA, the CDR3 is TGCAGTGCTCTAATTGGAAACACCATATATTTT.

Only one count was recorded for this clone. J is TRBJ2-2 and V is TRBV10-1, with D possibly called TRBD1 or TRBD2 (6 bases each). V shed 3 bases and J shed 6 bases, with 14 bases lying between them. Germline CDR1 WNHNN, CDR2 SYGVQD (reference sequence). This CDR3 is 15 amino acids long. The CDR3 DNA follows: TGCGCCAGCAGTGAAGTCTCAGGGGAGGCCGGGGAGCTGTTTTTT. It is translated as CASSEVSGEAGELFF.

The chain has TRBV7-2 and TRBJ2-1, with TRBD2 identical over 12 bases. Trimming cost V 4 bases and J 3 bases; bases outside gene matches: 1. From germline, CDR1 is SGHTA and CDR2 FQGNSA. The CDR3 length is 15 residues. The DNA of the CDR3 is TGTGCCAGCAGCTCGACTAGCGGGAGCTACAATGAGCAGTTCTTC. Translating gives CASSSTSGSYNEQFF.

The chain has TRBV7-9 and TRBJ2-3; 8 bases are a match to TRBD1. J gave up 5 bases and V 4 bases, and 5 bases lay outside the gene matches. Germline assignment: CDR1 SEHNR and CDR2 FQNEAQ (reference sequence). There are 14 residues in the CDR3. The CDR3 region has the DNA TGTGCCAGCAGCTACGGACAGGGATTAGATACGCAGTATTTT. This translates into CASSYGQGLDTQYF.

About this clone: This sample includes further DNA sequences coding for the same CDR3. V and J are TRBV19 and TRBJ2-7; TRBD1 matches at 10 bases. V lost 5 bases and J lost 2; bases outside the gene matches: 3. The CDR3 consists of 14 residues. Germline assignment: CDR1 LNHDA and CDR2 SQIVND (reference sequence). CDR3 nucleotide sequence: TGTGCCAGTAGTTCGGGGACAGGGGCCTACGAGCAGTACTTC. Translating gives CASSSGTGAYEQYF. The full variable domain, completed using reference TRBV19 and TRBJ2-7, is DGGITQSPKYLFRKEGQNVTLSCEQNLNHDAMYWYRQDPGQGLRLIYYSQIVNDFQKGDIAEGYSVSREKKESFPLTVTSAQKNPTAFYLCASSSGTGAYEQYFGPGTRLTVT.

This clone was counted a single time. The chain carries TRBV28 and TRBJ2-7, with D perhaps matching TRBD1 (5 bases). V was trimmed by 5 bases and J by 9 bases, leaving 14 bases between them. The CDR3 is made up of 12 amino acids. Germline CDR1 MDHEN, CDR2 SYDVKM. The CDR3 here is CASSPPGIGQYF. CDR3 nucleotides: TGTGCCAGCAGTCCCCCAGGGATAGGGCAGTACTTC. Filled out from reference TRBV28 and TRBJ2-7, the complete variable domain reads DVKVTQSSRYLVKRTGEKVFLECVQDMDHENMFWYRQDPGLGLRLIYFSYDVKMKEKGDIPEGYSVSREKKERFSLILESASTNQTSMYLCASSPPGIGQYFGPGTRLTVT.

The rearrangement uses TRBV10-3 and TRBJ2-5; TRBD1 matches at 9 bases. With V trimmed by 6 bases and J by 5 bases, 7 bases remained unmatched. Germline V gene sequence: CDR1 ENHRY, CDR2 SYGVKD. The CDR3 runs 14 residues. The CDR3, as DNA: TGTGCCATCAGATCAACCGGACAGGGGGAGACCCAGTACTTC. It yields the protein CAIRSTGQGETQYF.

The V and J genes are TRBV29-1 and TRBJ2-3, with 7 bases aligning to TRBD2. The V and J ends lost 4 bases and 5 bases, in that order; junction bases with no gene match: 9. Per the germline V gene, CDR1 is SQVTM and CDR2 is ANQGSEA. This CDR3 is 14 amino acids long. CDR3 sequence: CSVGGRLARDTQYF. CDR3 sequence (DNA): TGCAGCGTTGGAGGTCGACTAGCCAGAGATACGCAGTATTTT.

The CDR3 loop reads CASSPYSGVSSYEQYF. The CDR3 DNA reads as TGTGCCAGCTCACCTTATTCGGGAGTGAGCTCCTACGAGCAGTACTTC. This chain joins TRBV18 and TRBJ2-7; tentative D call: TRBD2 (6 bases). The V gene's germline CDR1 is KGHSH and CDR2 LQKENI. This CDR3 contains 16 residues. The V and J ends lost 3 bases and 0 bases respectively, with 15 bases between them.

The chain couples TRBV19 to TRBJ1-1, with 7 bases matching TRBD1. The CDR3 covers 16 residues. V was pared by 3 bases and J by 3 bases, with 10 bases of the junction left unmatched. Germline CDR1 reads LNHDA; CDR2 reads SQIVND (reference sequence). CDR3 protein: CASSIFGQVPDTEAFF. The DNA of the CDR3 is TGTGCCAGTAGTATCTTCGGACAGGTCCCTGACACTGAAGCTTTCTTT.

The V call is TRBV5-1, the J call TRBJ2-5; tentatively, D is TRBD1 (6 bases). The CDR3 spans 14 residues. V was clipped by 1 base and J by 3 bases, with 10 bases between them. Germline loops: CDR1 SGHRS, CDR2 YFSETQ. DNA of the CDR3: TGCGCCAGCAGCTTGTTTCCAGGGGAAGAGACCCAGTACTTC. It codes for CASSLFPGEETQYF.

The chain uses TRBV5-1 and TRBJ1-3; tentatively, D is TRBD1 (5 bases). Deletions cut 2 bases from V and 5 bases from J, with 8 bases between. The germline CDR1 and CDR2 sequences are SGHRS and YFSETQ. The CDR3 spans 13 residues. The CDR3 loop reads CASSFGGRNTIYF. The CDR3 nucleotides read TGCGCCAGCAGCTTTGGGGGTAGAAACACCATATATTTT.

The chain joins TRBV5-4 to TRBJ2-1, with 13 bases matching TRBD2. Germline assignment: CDR1 SGHNT and CDR2 YYREEE (reference sequence). The CDR3 runs to 17 residues. V shed 4 bases, J shed 0 bases, and the junction held 4 bases outside the gene matches. For the CDR3, the DNA is TGTGCCAGCAGCAAGACTAGCGGGAGGTTCTCCTACAATGAGCAGTTCTTC. Its translation is CASSKTSGRFSYNEQFF. The complete variable domain, with remaining parts taken from reference TRBV5-4 and TRBJ2-1, reads ETGVTQSPTHLIKTRGQQVTLRCSSQSGHNTVSWYQQALGQGPQFIFQYYREEENGRGNFPPRFSGLQFPNYSSELNVNALELDDSALYLCASSKTSGRFSYNEQFFGPGTRLTVL.

The chain has TRBV28 and TRBJ2-7; TRBD2 agrees at 8 bases. This CDR3 contains 15 residues. Germline V gene sequence: CDR1 MDHEN, CDR2 SYDVKM. V was clipped by 3 bases and J by 3 bases; unmatched bases: 7. CDR3 nucleotides: TGTGCCAGCAGTTTTGACAGCGGGAGCGGCTACGAGCAGTACTTC. Residues: CASSFDSGSGYEQYF.

The chain carries TRBV7-2 and TRBJ1-3; TRBD1 matches 7 bases. Trimming took 5 bases from V and 1 from J; bases not matched to a gene: 8. This CDR3 has 16 residues. Looked up from germline, CDR1 is SGHTA and CDR2 is FQGNSA. In nucleotides, the CDR3 is TGTGCCAGCAGCCCTTGGGCAGGGGGGTCTGGAAACACCATATATTTT. Residues: CASSPWAGGSGNTIYF.

The rearrangement joins TRBV10-3 to TRBJ2-2; TRBD1 is a possible D gene (6 bases). Trimming cost V 6 bases and J 3 bases, with 14 bases left between them. Germline V gene sequence: CDR1 ENHRY, CDR2 SYGVKD. The CDR3 is 15 amino acids. The CDR3 bases are TGTGCCATCAGCGGGGCGGACAGAGACACCGGGGAGCTGTTTTTT. Protein sequence: CAISGADRDTGELFF.

The gene calls are TRBV2 and TRBJ2-7; 7 bases fit TRBD2. This CDR3 spans 13 amino acids. J lost 6 bases, V lost 8 bases, and 10 bases had no gene match. Germline CDR1 and CDR2: SNHLY and FYNNEI. The chain's CDR3 is CASLASGIGEQYF. The DNA for the CDR3 is TGTGCCAGCTTGGCTAGCGGTATCGGCGAGCAGTACTTC.